The 21 T cell receptor beta chains given below trace back to one sample, sequenced in a study of regulatory T cells in long-lasting Graves disease. Time point defined: newly diagnosed GD, antithyroid drugs for less than 3 months. Following extraction of RNA from PBMCs, that RNA was used to make the TCR library. HTBI primers from iRepertoire and Arm-PCR of CDR3 regions yielded the TCR beta libraries. TCRdb passed the multiplex PCR reads through MiXCR, listing each CDR3 protein once. The data contain roughly 500,000 distinct CDR3 sequences, about 14% of them singletons. The same sample was also used in a study of T cells in Graves' hyperthyroidism and ophthalmopathy.

Sequencing used peripheral blood mononuclear cells (PBMCs), obtained at new diagnosis, from a patient treated with antithyroid drugs. These TCRs come from a woman aged 45-65 years with Graves disease.

In this sample, this clonotype turned up a few times. This chain uses TRBV5-5 with TRBJ2-2; D tentatively reads TRBD1 or TRBD2 (6 bases each). Germline V gene lookup returns CDR1 SGHKS and CDR2 YYEKEE (reference sequence). There are 14 residues in the CDR3. V lost 4 bases to trimming and J lost 6 bases, with 13 bases between them. The DNA for the CDR3 is TGTGCCAGCAGCAAATACAGGGACTCCGGGGAGCTGTTTTTT. It translates to CASSKYRDSGELFF.

This clonotype was picked up many times. This chain links TRBV28 with TRBJ1-1; 8 bases are shared with TRBD1. V was pared by 6 bases and J by 4 bases, with 7 bases of the junction left unmatched. The germline V gene has CDR1 MDHEN and CDR2 SYDVKM. The CDR3 extends over 14 amino acids. This CDR3 is CASSPPRGPTEAFF. DNA for the CDR3: TGTGCCAGCAGCCCCCCCAGGGGGCCCACTGAAGCTTTCTTT. Full variable domain (missing parts from reference TRBV28 and TRBJ1-1): DVKVTQSSRYLVKRTGEKVFLECVQDMDHENMFWYRQDPGLGLRLIYFSYDVKMKEKGDIPEGYSVSREKKERFSLILESASTNQTSMYLCASSPPRGPTEAFFGQGTRLTVV.

This clonotype was counted at least ten times. The J gene is TRBJ1-1, the V gene TRBV28; D is undetermined. Germline assignment: CDR1 MDHEN and CDR2 SYDVKM. V lost 8 bases and J 0 bases, leaving 10 bases between the germline ends. This CDR3 has 13 amino acids. The CDR3 DNA follows: TGTGCCAGCCTCCGAAGAATGAACACTGAAGCTTTCTTT. The encoded protein is CASLRRMNTEAFF.

This clonotype appeared a few times. This CDR3 is CASREDTGELFF. DNA of the CDR3: TGTGCCAGCAGGGAGGACACCGGGGAGCTGTTTTTT. V usage is TRBV7-3 and J usage is TRBJ2-2; tentatively, D is TRBD2 (5 bases). The CDR3 totals 12 residues. V lost 6 bases and J lost 3, with 5 bases in between. CDR1 is SGHTA, CDR2 FQGTGA, per germline.

This clonotype appeared many times. The chain recombines TRBV3-1 with TRBJ1-2; TRBD1 matches at 12 bases. V shed 4 bases and J 6 bases; nucleotides not matched to a gene: 15. Germline loops: CDR1 LGHDT, CDR2 YNNKEL (reference sequence). This CDR3 is 18 amino acids long. In DNA, the CDR3 is TGTGCCAGCAGCCGATCCTCCGGGACAGGGGGCAATGGTGATGGCTACACCTTC. Translated, it gives CASSRSSGTGGNGDGYTF.

This clonotype came up a few times. The chain uses TRBV7-9 and TRBJ2-2; tentatively, D is TRBD2 (6 bases). V shed 5 bases and J shed 1 base, with 11 bases lying between them. CDR3 length: 15 residues. Looked up from germline, CDR1 is SEHNR and CDR2 is FQNEAQ (reference sequence). The CDR3 DNA is TGTGCCAGCAGCCTGACTAGTAGGAACACCGGGGAGCTGTTTTTT. It specifies CASSLTSRNTGELFF.

This chain links TRBV6-1 with TRBJ2-1, with D possibly called TRBD1 or TRBD2 (7 bases each). V was cut by 9 bases and J by 10 bases, with 16 bases left in between. Germline CDR1 reads MNHNS; CDR2 reads SASEGT. The CDR3 sequence is 12 residues long. This CDR3 is CASTRGGYEQFF. The CDR3 DNA sequence: TGTGCCAGTACCAGGGGGGGGTACGAGCAGTTCTTC.

This clonotype was picked up many times. The rearrangement joins TRBV5-1 to TRBJ2-3; 13 nucleotides line up with TRBD2. The CDR3 is 16 amino acids. After removal of 3 bases from V and 10 bases from J, the junction contained 11 bases not matched to a gene. CDR1 and CDR2 from the germline V gene are SGHRS and YFSETQ. CDR3 amino acids: CASSSGLAGVQGSQYF. CDR3 DNA: TGCGCCAGCAGCTCCGGACTAGCGGGAGTACAGGGGTCGCAGTATTTT.

A remark on this clonotype: This may be a read error, as it is one base from a much larger clone. The chain uses TRBV10-3 and TRBJ2-1; possibly TRBD1 for D (5 bases). Germline CDR1 is ENHRY and CDR2 is SYGVKD. The CDR3 is 12 residues long. The germline V and J ends were trimmed by 5 bases and 12 bases, with 14 bases remaining between them. This CDR3 reads CAISQGGAGQFF. CDR3 nucleotide sequence: TGTGCCATCAGTCAAGGTGGGGCAGGGCAGTTCTTC.

In its sample, this clonotype was seen a few times. The chain is built from TRBV28 and TRBJ1-6; 7 bases agree with TRBD1. The CDR3 has 15 residues. V dropped 4 bases and J dropped 7; count of bases not matched to a gene: 7. CDR1 is MDHEN and CDR2 is SYDVKM in the germline V gene. Here the CDR3 reads CASSSPSGGNSPLHF. Written as DNA, the CDR3 is TGTGCCAGCAGTTCCCCATCAGGGGGAAATTCACCCCTCCACTTT. Complete variable domain (other parts from reference TRBV28 and TRBJ1-6): DVKVTQSSRYLVKRTGEKVFLECVQDMDHENMFWYRQDPGLGLRLIYFSYDVKMKEKGDIPEGYSVSREKKERFSLILESASTNQTSMYLCASSSPSGGNSPLHFGNGTRLTVT.

This clonotype has just a few counts. The V call is TRBV18, the J call TRBJ1-5; possibly TRBD1 for D (6 bases). CDR1 and CDR2 (germline): KGHSH, LQKENI. The CDR3 runs to 15 residues. V lost 3 bases and J lost 5, with 14 bases in between. CDR3 DNA: TGTGCCAGCTCACCGACGGACAGAGATTATCAGCCCCAGCATTTT. Its translation: CASSPTDRDYQPQHF.

The rearrangement uses TRBV7-9 and TRBJ2-1, with 11 nucleotides matching TRBD2. Per germline, CDR1 SEHNR and CDR2 FQNEAQ (reference sequence). The CDR3 extends over 19 amino acids. The trim removed 2 bases at V and 3 bases at J, leaving 12 bases unmatched. The CDR3 bases are TGTGCCAGCAGCTTACGGGGGACTACGACTAGCGGGGACTACAATGAGCAGTTCTTC. Translation gives CASSLRGTTTSGDYNEQFF.

There are many counts of this clonotype. The V gene is TRBV30, the J gene TRBJ2-3; D possibly corresponds to TRBD2 (5 bases). Trimming cost V 1 base and J 0 bases, with 5 bases left between them. The CDR3 is 13 residues long. Germline-derived CDR1 and CDR2 are GTSNPN and SVGIG (reference sequence). CDR3 loop: CAWSGTSTDTQYF. The CDR3 DNA reads as TGTGCCTGGAGTGGGACTAGCACAGATACGCAGTATTTT.

Regarding this clonotype: Since a much larger clone is just one base distant, this may be a read error. V and J are TRBV12-3 or TRBV12-4 and TRBJ2-1; no clear D. The CDR3 loop spans 13 amino acids. In nucleotides, the CDR3 is TGTGCCAGCAGGCCTACTTTCTACAGTGAGCAGTTCTTC. Translated, it gives CASRPTFYSEQFF.

This clonotype appeared a few times. V gene TRBV6-5 combines with J gene TRBJ1-5; D not resolved. Trimming removed 0 bases from V and 6 bases from J, with 9 bases in between. This CDR3 region has 14 residues. CDR1 and CDR2 (germline): MNHEY, SVGAGI. The CDR3 protein is CASSYSPEVQPQHF. CDR3 nucleotide sequence: TGTGCCAGCAGTTACTCCCCGGAGGTTCAGCCCCAGCATTTT.

This clonotype was recorded at least ten times. This chain's CDR3 is CASSRPHSGRRETQYF. CDR3 sequence (DNA): TGTGCCAGCAGTCGCCCGCATAGCGGGAGACGGGAGACCCAGTACTTC. The chain joins TRBV2 to TRBJ2-5; 9 bases match TRBD2. With 5 bases clipped from V and 5 bases from J, the junction kept 12 bases outside the gene matches. Per germline, CDR1 SNHLY and CDR2 FYNNEI. The CDR3 loop spans 16 amino acids.

This chain links TRBV19 with TRBJ1-5; 10 positions match TRBD1. The CDR3 totals 15 residues. Germline trimming cut 7 bases from V and 7 bases from J; bases unmatched to any gene: 10. Germline assignment: CDR1 LNHDA and CDR2 SQIVND (reference sequence). The CDR3 DNA follows: TGTGCCAGTAACCCTCGACAGGGGGCAGGACAGCCCCAGCATTTT. It specifies CASNPRQGAGQPQHF. Supplemented by reference TRBV19 and TRBJ1-5, the full variable domain reads DGGITQSPKYLFRKEGQNVTLSCEQNLNHDAMYWYRQDPGQGLRLIYYSQIVNDFQKGDIAEGYSVSREKKESFPLTVTSAQKNPTAFYLCASNPRQGAGQPQHFGDGTRLSIL.

This clonotype was recorded at least ten times. The chain is built from TRBV5-1 and TRBJ2-3; 10 bases align to TRBD1. The germline V gene has CDR1 SGHRS and CDR2 YFSETQ. The CDR3 has 16 residues. V shed 4 bases, J shed 1 base, and the junction held 6 bases outside the gene matches. The CDR3 bases are TGCGCCAGCAGCCTGAGGACAGGGGGTGGCACAGATACGCAGTATTTT. This gives the protein CASSLRTGGGTDTQYF.

V and J are TRBV7-9 and TRBJ2-3, with D hard to call. The V gene lost 1 base and the J gene lost 8 bases, with 7 bases spanning the gap. CDR1 and CDR2 (germline): SEHNR, FQNEAQ (reference sequence). The CDR3 is 12 amino acids. The CDR3 DNA reads TGTGCCAGCAGCTTAGATCTGTTTACGCAGTATTTT. This encodes CASSLDLFTQYF.

J is TRBJ2-1 and V is TRBV12-3 or TRBV12-4; TRBD2 matches at 10 bases. CDR3 length equals 15 residues. Losses at the gene ends were 5 bases for V and 6 bases for J; bases not matched to a gene: 7. The CDR3 coding sequence is TGTGCCAGCAGTCCCGGACTAGCGGTGGTCAATGAGCAGTTCTTC. Residues: CASSPGLAVVNEQFF.

The chain employs TRBV20-1 and TRBJ1-1; 10 bases are a match to TRBD1. Germline values: CDR1 DFQATT, CDR2 SNEGSKA (reference sequence). The V segment lost 0 bases and the J segment 5 bases; nucleotides outside the gene matches: 18. This CDR3 is 19 amino acids long. CDR3 coding DNA: TGCAGTGCTAGAGATCGGTTTCGACGCCGGGACAGGGGTGGGACTGAAGCTTTCTTT. Its translation is CSARDRFRRRDRGGTEAFF.